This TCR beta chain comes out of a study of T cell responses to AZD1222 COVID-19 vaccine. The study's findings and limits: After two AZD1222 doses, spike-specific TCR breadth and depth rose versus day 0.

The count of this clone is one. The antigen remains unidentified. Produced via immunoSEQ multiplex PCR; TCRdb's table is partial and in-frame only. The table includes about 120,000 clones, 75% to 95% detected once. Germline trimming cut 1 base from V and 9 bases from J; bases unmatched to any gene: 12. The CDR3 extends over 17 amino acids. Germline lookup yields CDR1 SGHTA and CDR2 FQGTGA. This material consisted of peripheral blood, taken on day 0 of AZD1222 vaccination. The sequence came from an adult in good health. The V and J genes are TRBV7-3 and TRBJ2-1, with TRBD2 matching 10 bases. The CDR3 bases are TGTGCCAGCAGCTTAAGGGGTGGGCTAGCGGGAGTTGGTGAGCAGTTCTTC. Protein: CASSLRGGLAGVGEQFF.